Listed below are T cell receptor beta chains from one sample, sequenced in a study of blood T cell repertoires in COVID-19. Method: immunoSEQ multiplex PCR; TCRdb's copy keeps in-frame clones and lacks some. The data contain about 82,000 clones, around 67% of them singletons. The specimen sequenced was peripheral blood. The receptors were sampled from a human donor with acute or convalescent COVID-19. The donor label of this sample is uncertain. Each CDR3 is given with its conserved first and last residue. D genes are given only for firm matches. For some rows the clone size is stated as once, few or many, or as a class when expanded; others skip it.

>TRBJ1-6|NA|TRBV28|few
CASSLRLDNSPLHF
TGTGCCAGCAGTTTACGCTTAGATAATTCACCCCTCCACTTT
>TRBJ1-2|TRBD1|TRBV5-1|NA
CASSLGDRDGYTF
TGCGCCAGCAGCTTGGGGGACAGGGATGGCTACACCTTC
>TRBJ1-1|TRBD1|TRBV5-1|NA
CASSLAGTGVRTEAFF
TGCGCCAGCAGCTTGGCGGGGACAGGGGTGAGGACTGAAGCTTTCTTT
>TRBJ1-1|NA|TRBV10-2|few
CASSAGIRKTEAFF
TGCGCCAGCAGTGCGGGGATCAGGAAAACTGAAGCTTTCTTT
>TRBJ1-6|TRBD1|TRBV4-3|NA
CASSEVGQNSPLHF
TGCGCCAGCAGCGAAGTGGGACAGAATTCACCCCTCCACTTT
>TRBJ1-5|NA|TRBV30|NA
CAWSVRGSGNQPQHF
TGTGCCTGGAGTGTACGAGGGTCGGGCAATCAGCCCCAGCATTTT
>TRBJ1-2|TRBD1|TRBV6-5|NA
CASSYSGRQGHGYTF
TGTGCCAGCAGTTACTCGGGGAGACAGGGACACGGCTACACCTTC
>TRBJ1-2|TRBD1|TRBV28|NA
CASTLRTFRRTGVYYGYTF
TGTGCCAGCACTCTCAGGACCTTCCGGAGGACAGGGGTTTACTATGGCTACACCTTC
>TRBJ2-7|TRBD2|TRBV5-1|NA
CASSFGGSYEQYF
TGCGCCAGCAGCTTCGGGGGGAGCTACGAGCAGTACTTC
>TRBJ1-5|NA|TRBV6-5|NA
CASKGTGYQPQHF
TGTGCCAGCAAGGGCACAGGTTATCAGCCCCAGCATTTT
>TRBJ1-1|TRBD1|TRBV7-8|NA
CASSQYRDRYTEAFF
TGTGCCAGCAGCCAATACCGGGACAGGTACACTGAAGCTTTCTTT
>TRBJ2-5|TRBD1|TRBV28|NA
CASSFGQGARETQYF
TGTGCCAGCAGTTTTGGACAGGGGGCTCGCGAGACCCAGTACTTC
>TRBJ2-7|TRBD2|TRBV28|NA
CASSSPSGRSEQYF
TGTGCCAGCAGTTCCCCTAGCGGGAGAAGCGAGCAGTACTTC
>TRBJ1-5|NA|TRBV12-5|NA
CASGLMAGNGYSNQPQHF
TGTGCTAGTGGTTTGATGGCAGGGAACGGGTATAGCAATCAGCCCCAGCATTTT
>TRBJ2-3|NA|TRBV5-6|NA
CASSFPLRAGADTQYF
TGTGCCAGCAGCTTTCCGTTGAGGGCCGGCGCAGATACGCAGTATTTT
>TRBJ2-7|NA|TRBV7-2|NA
CASSFITRADEQYF
TGTGCCAGCAGCTTTATTACTAGGGCTGACGAGCAGTACTTC
>TRBJ2-2|NA|TRBV5-1|NA
CASSLDSWSRELFF
TGCGCCAGCAGCTTGGACAGTTGGTCCCGGGAGCTGTTTTTT
>TRBJ1-5|TRBD1|TRBV10-3|NA
CAISEGTGNQPQHF
TGTGCCATCAGTGAGGGGACAGGTAATCAGCCCCAGCATTTT
>TRBJ2-1|NA|TRBV7-3|NA
CASSLKGGVVFF
TGTGCCAGCAGCTTAAAAGGGGGAGTGGTGTTCTTC
>TRBJ1-3|NA|TRBV4-2|NA
CASSQEGTGRNTIYF
TGTGCCAGCAGCCAAGAAGGAACAGGGAGAAACACCATATATTTT
>TRBJ2-7|NA|TRBV30|NA
CAWSPQLENEQYF
TGTGCCTGGAGTCCACAACTAGAAAACGAGCAGTACTTC
>TRBJ2-1|TRBD1|TRBV13|NA
CASSLLSPTQGAKGYNEQFF
TGTGCCAGCAGCTTACTGAGTCCCACCCAGGGGGCGAAGGGGTACAATGAGCAGTTCTTC
>TRBJ2-2|TRBD2|TRBV6-5|once
CATRPGTSGTGELFF
TGTGCCACCCGACCCGGGACTAGCGGCACCGGGGAGCTGTTTTTT
>TRBJ1-1|NA|TRBV19|once
CASSIVGGGEAFF
TGTGCCAGTAGTATAGTAGGCGGGGGGGAAGCTTTCTTT
>TRBJ1-2|TRBD1|TRBV19|NA
CASSMDRGGSYGYTF
TGTGCCAGTAGCATGGACAGGGGCGGGAGCTATGGCTACACCTTC
>TRBJ2-1|TRBD2|TRBV14|NA
CASSSTGLAVHNEQFF
TGTGCCAGCAGCTCCACCGGACTAGCGGTTCACAATGAGCAGTTCTTC
>TRBJ2-1|TRBD2|TRBV3-1/TRBV3-2|NA
CASSQDPTSGRPQFF
TGTGCCAGCAGCCAAGATCCTACTAGCGGGAGGCCGCAGTTCTTC